A single T cell receptor (beta chain) is shown here with its context. The antigen is not known. These data are taken from a study of cytomegalovirus exposure and HLA in healthy donors. Overall study results and limits: Several of the most significant clusters appeared linked to common viral pathogens, based on a later analysis. The study designated roughly 160 TCR beta chains cytomegalovirus-associated.

Primers: 60 Vbeta forward and 13 Jbeta reverse. Libraries were prepared by immunoSEQ multiplex PCR; TCRdb keeps only in-frame clonotypes and omits some of them. The sample comprises about 100,000 clones, 77% of which are singletons, and around a tenth rests with the top ten. V lost 4 bases and J 1 base, leaving 9 bases between the germline ends. CDR3 length: 14 amino acids. Germline lookup yields CDR1 MNHEY and CDR2 SMNVEV (reference sequence). The chain has TRBV27 and TRBJ2-3; TRBD1 is a possible D gene (6 bases). The sequenced sample was PBMCs. This TCR was sampled from a male donor in good health and CMV-seropositive. The CDR3 spells CASSYRAGTDTQYF. CDR3 DNA sequence: TGTGCCAGCAGTTACAGGGCCGGCACAGATACGCAGTATTTT.